The 29 T cell receptor beta chains given below trace back to one sample, sequenced in a study of T cell repertoires in cytomegalovirus infection. TCRdb re-called the reads with MiXCR, one entry per CDR3 protein. Found here are roughly 250,000 distinct CDR3 sequences, approximately 22% of them singletons; the top ten hold roughly 18%. Sequencing was done on a sample of CD8+ T cells from PBMCs. All receptors come from a human donor in good health (CMV status not recorded). Some clones in this sample may be carry-over from other donors' samples.

On this clonotype: Given a much more abundant clone one base away, this may be a read error. The chain uses TRBV7-9 and TRBJ2-2; D is uncertain. Germline loops: CDR1 SEHNR, CDR2 FQNEAQ (reference sequence). The CDR3 spans 13 residues. CDR3 residues: CASRLALTGELFF. In DNA, the CDR3 is TGTGCCAGCCGCTTAGCACTTACCGGGGAGCTGTTTTTT.

V gene TRBV5-6 combines with J gene TRBJ1-2; tentative D call: TRBD1 (5 bases). The CDR3 has 16 amino acids. V was cut by 0 bases and J by 4 bases, with 16 bases left in between. Looked up from germline, CDR1 is SGHDT and CDR2 is YYEEEE. The CDR3 nucleotides read TGTGCCAGCAGCTTGGAGGGGTCTTCAAGAATCTATGGCTACACCTTC. Protein product: CASSLEGSSRIYGYTF. Full variable domain (outside the CDR3, taken from reference TRBV5-6 and TRBJ1-2): DAGVTQSPTHLIKTRGQQVTLRCSPKSGHDTVSWYQQALGQGPQFIFQYYEEEERQRGNFPDRFSGHQFPNYSSELNVNALLLGDSALYLCASSLEGSSRIYGYTFGSGTRLTVV.

The V call is TRBV5-6, the J call TRBJ1-1, with a possible D match to TRBD1 (5 bases). V lost 6 bases and J 6 bases, leaving 15 bases between the germline ends. Germline lookup yields CDR1 SGHDT and CDR2 YYEEEE. CDR3 length: 13 residues. The CDR3 region is CASTLGGTAEAFF. CDR3 bases: TGTGCCAGCACTTTGGGGGGGACGGCTGAAGCTTTCTTT.

This chain joins TRBV20-1 and TRBJ2-7; D may be TRBD1 (6 bases). The CDR3 is made up of 16 amino acids. V lost 0 bases, J lost 6 bases, and 21 bases lay in between. Looked up from germline, CDR1 is DFQATT and CDR2 is SNEGSKA (reference sequence). The CDR3 bases are TGCAGTGCTAGAGATTTAAAGGGCAGGGGAAGATCCGAGCAGTACTTC. Protein sequence: CSARDLKGRGRSEQYF.

In this sample, this clonotype turned up once. V usage is TRBV7-9 and J usage is TRBJ2-5; 7 bases are a match to TRBD1. CDR1 and CDR2 (germline): SEHNR, FQNEAQ (reference sequence). There are 14 residues in the CDR3. With 1 base clipped from V and 4 bases from J, the junction kept 3 bases outside the gene matches. The CDR3 DNA reads TGTGCCAGCAGCTTAGAGGGGGCGGGAGAGACCCAGTACTTC. It translates to CASSLEGAGETQYF.

The V call is TRBV20-1, the J call TRBJ2-7; D gene unclear. CDR3 length: 13 amino acids. Trimming stripped 6 bases from V and 0 bases from J, with 12 bases between. Germline values: CDR1 DFQATT, CDR2 SNEGSKA (reference sequence). CDR3 amino acids: CSAPTPDSYEQYF. CDR3 nucleotide sequence: TGCAGTGCCCCCACCCCAGACTCCTACGAGCAGTACTTC.

This clonotype was counted a few times. V and J are TRBV24-1 and TRBJ2-1; tentative D call: TRBD1 (5 bases). Per the germline V gene, CDR1 is KGHDR and CDR2 is SFDVKD. Trimming left V 4 bases short and J 10 bases short, with 13 bases between. The CDR3 is 13 residues long. Here the CDR3 reads CATSDSSGREQFF. Here the CDR3 DNA reads TGTGCCACCAGTGACTCCTCAGGGCGCGAGCAGTTCTTC.

The table lists this clonotype with many counts. The gene calls are TRBV28 and TRBJ1-1; D may be TRBD1 (6 bases). Germline CDR1 and CDR2: MDHEN and SYDVKM. This CDR3 is 12 amino acids long. The V end lost 3 bases, the J end lost 5 bases, and 7 bases lay between the germline ends. The CDR3 region has the DNA TGTGCCAGCAGTTTGCAGGGGACTGAAGCTTTCTTT. This gives the protein CASSLQGTEAFF. Full variable domain (outside the CDR3, taken from reference TRBV28 and TRBJ1-1): DVKVTQSSRYLVKRTGEKVFLECVQDMDHENMFWYRQDPGLGLRLIYFSYDVKMKEKGDIPEGYSVSREKKERFSLILESASTNQTSMYLCASSLQGTEAFFGQGTRLTVV.

For the CDR3, the DNA is TGTGCCAGCAGTGACTCGGGCTCACCCCTCCACTTT. Encoded protein: CASSDSGSPLHF. V usage is TRBV2 and J usage is TRBJ1-6; unclear D gene. V gave up 3 bases and J gave up 10 bases, with 7 bases separating them. Germline values: CDR1 SNHLY, CDR2 FYNNEI. The CDR3 is 12 amino acids. The full variable domain, rest sourced from reference TRBV2 and TRBJ1-6, is EPEVTQTPSHQVTQMGQEVILRCVPISNHLYFYWYRQILGQKVEFLVSFYNNEISEKSEIFDDQFSVERPDGSNFTLKIRSTKLEDSAMYFCASSDSGSPLHFGNGTRLTVT.

This clonotype was seen ten or more times. The DNA of the CDR3 is TGTGCCAGCAGCTACCCGGGGGCCGCGACCCAGTACTTC. Amino acid sequence: CASSYPGAATQYF. J is TRBJ2-5 and V is TRBV7-9, with D perhaps matching TRBD1 or TRBD2 (6 bases each). The CDR3 sequence is 13 residues long. The V end lost 4 bases, the J end lost 7 bases, and 13 bases lay between the germline ends. CDR1 and CDR2 from the germline V gene are SEHNR and FQNEAQ (reference sequence).

This clonotype has more than one count but fewer than ten. Here the CDR3 DNA reads TGTGCCAGCAGCTCGACTCGCGGCACCTACGAGCAGTACTTC. It specifies CASSSTRGTYEQYF. The rearrangement uses TRBV7-9 and TRBJ2-7, with unresolved D. The V gene's germline CDR1 is SEHNR and CDR2 FQNEAQ (reference sequence). The V gene lost 4 bases and the J gene lost 2 bases, with 12 bases spanning the gap. This CDR3 is 14 amino acids long. Full variable domain (rest looked up from reference TRBV7-9 and TRBJ2-7): DTGVSQNPRHKITKRGQNVTFRCDPISEHNRLYWYRQTLGQGPEFLTYFQNEAQLEKSRLLSDRFSAERPKGSFSTLEIQRTEQGDSAMYLCASSSTRGTYEQYFGPGTRLTVT.

The table lists this clonotype with a few counts. The chain employs TRBV7-9 and TRBJ2-7, with D possibly matching TRBD1 (5 bases). The CDR3 totals 14 residues. The germline V and J ends were trimmed by 2 bases and 6 bases, with 14 bases remaining between them. The V gene's germline CDR1 is SEHNR and CDR2 FQNEAQ (reference sequence). CDR3 in DNA: TGTGCCAGCAGCTTAACCGGACACCCCGGCGAGCAGTACTTC. This gives the protein CASSLTGHPGEQYF.

The chain employs TRBV11-1 and TRBJ1-2; no definite D call. Germline-derived CDR1 and CDR2 are SGHAT and FQDESV (reference sequence). This CDR3 region has 13 residues. With 6 bases removed from V and 8 bases from J, the gap between germline ends came to 16 bases. The CDR3 nucleotides are TGTGCCAGCAGGCCGGGGTACACGCGAGGCTACACCTTC. Protein sequence: CASRPGYTRGYTF.

There are a few counts of this clonotype. The genes are TRBV4-1 and TRBJ1-1; maybe TRBD1 (6 bases). Looked up from germline, CDR1 is MGHRA and CDR2 is YSYEKL. V was shortened by 4 bases and J by 1 base, with 13 bases between the two germline ends. This CDR3 is 15 amino acids long. CDR3 coding DNA: TGCGCCAGCAGCCTAGCGGGGACACCGAACACTGAAGCTTTCTTT. Protein: CASSLAGTPNTEAFF.

This clonotype was recorded at least ten times. V gene TRBV9 combines with J gene TRBJ2-3, with 11 bases fitting TRBD1. The CDR3 sequence is 16 residues long. Germline V gene sequence: CDR1 SGDLS, CDR2 YYNGEE. V was pared by 3 bases and J by 1 base, with 4 bases of the junction left unmatched. CDR3 loop: CASSGTGGTGTDTQYF. The CDR3 bases are TGTGCCAGCAGCGGGACAGGGGGCACCGGCACAGATACGCAGTATTTT.

In this sample, this clonotype turned up a few times. The chain carries TRBV7-6 and TRBJ2-7; D unresolved. Germline-derived CDR1 and CDR2 are SGHVS and FNYEAQ. Deletions cut 6 bases from V and 4 bases from J, with 13 bases between. The CDR3 runs 13 residues. The CDR3 reads CASSRTHLYEQYF. DNA of the CDR3: TGTGCCAGCAGTCGGACCCACTTGTACGAGCAGTACTTC.

This clonotype has a handful of counts. The chain couples TRBV12-3 or TRBV12-4 to TRBJ1-1, with D uncertain. Trimming pared 7 bases from V and 1 base from J, leaving 10 bases between. The CDR3 runs to 13 residues. The CDR3 protein is CASKIGGNTEAFF. The CDR3 coding sequence is TGTGCCAGCAAAATAGGAGGGAACACTGAAGCTTTCTTT.

V gene TRBV5-1 combines with J gene TRBJ2-3; a possible D gene is TRBD2 (5 bases). The CDR3 sequence is 15 residues long. Per the germline V gene, CDR1 is SGHRS and CDR2 is YFSETQ. Trimming cost V 1 base and J 1 base, with 10 bases left between them. The CDR3 DNA follows: TGCGCCAGCAGCTTGACCCCCGGGGGCACAGATACGCAGTATTTT. It codes for CASSLTPGGTDTQYF.

In this sample, this clonotype turned up many times. CDR3 coding DNA: TGTGCCACCGGCACTGCTGGAATGAGGCAGCCCCAGCATTTT. It codes for CATGTAGMRQPQHF. The chain combines TRBV19 with TRBJ1-5; D not certain. Looked up from germline, CDR1 is LNHDA and CDR2 is SQIVND (reference sequence). This CDR3 has 14 residues. V was pared by 10 bases and J by 7 bases, with 20 bases between.

The rearrangement joins TRBV7-9 to TRBJ1-5; 7 bases line up with TRBD1. V gave up 2 bases and J gave up 1 base; unmatched junction bases: 5. The germline CDR1 and CDR2 sequences are SEHNR and FQNEAQ (reference sequence). CDR3 length: 16 amino acids. This CDR3 is CASSLFRGQSNQPQHF. The CDR3 DNA is TGTGCCAGCAGCTTATTTAGGGGGCAAAGCAATCAGCCCCAGCATTTT.

The chain couples TRBV30 to TRBJ2-1; 10 bases are shared with TRBD1. Trimming removed 0 bases from V and 7 bases from J; junction bases left unmatched: 6. This CDR3 has 15 amino acids. CDR1 is GTSNPN and CDR2 is SVGIG in the germline V gene (reference sequence). The CDR3 loop reads CAWSVLDRGLNEQFF. DNA for the CDR3: TGTGCCTGGAGTGTACTCGACAGGGGGCTTAATGAGCAGTTCTTC. Looking up the rest from reference TRBV30 and TRBJ2-1 gives the full variable domain: SQTIHQWPATLVQPVGSPLSLECTVEGTSNPNLYWYRQAAGRGLQLLFYSVGIGQISSEVPQNLSASRPQDRQFILSSKKLLLSDSGFYLCAWSVLDRGLNEQFFGPGTRLTVL.

In this sample, this clonotype turned up a few times. This chain connects TRBV7-9 to TRBJ2-7; either TRBD1 or TRBD2 may supply D (6 bases each). The CDR3 is 15 amino acids. CDR1 SEHNR and CDR2 FQNEAQ come from the germline V gene (reference sequence). V was shortened by 1 base and J by 2 bases, with 12 bases between the two germline ends. CDR3 protein: CASSLEEGGTYEQYF. The CDR3 DNA sequence: TGTGCCAGCAGCTTAGAGGAAGGGGGGACCTACGAGCAGTACTTC. The whole variable domain, filled in from reference TRBV7-9 and TRBJ2-7, reads DTGVSQNPRHKITKRGQNVTFRCDPISEHNRLYWYRQTLGQGPEFLTYFQNEAQLEKSRLLSDRFSAERPKGSFSTLEIQRTEQGDSAMYLCASSLEEGGTYEQYFGPGTRLTVT.

This clonotype occurred many times. The genes are TRBV28 and TRBJ2-1; TRBD2 might be the D (5 bases). The V end was cut by 6 bases, the J end by 5 bases, with 11 bases between. Germline assignment: CDR1 MDHEN and CDR2 SYDVKM. The CDR3 is made up of 13 amino acids. The CDR3 is CASSRAGNNEQFF. Written as DNA, the CDR3 is TGTGCCAGCAGCCGAGCCGGGAACAATGAGCAGTTCTTC.

This sequence joins TRBV19 and TRBJ2-1; D unresolved. CDR1 is LNHDA, CDR2 SQIVND, per germline (reference sequence). Between the trimmed V and J ends, which lost 1 base and 9 bases, there was a span of 4 bases. This CDR3 contains 11 residues. This chain's CDR3 is CASSIALEQFF. CDR3 nucleotide sequence: TGTGCCAGTAGTATAGCCCTTGAGCAGTTCTTC.

V gene TRBV28 combines with J gene TRBJ2-7; no clear D. This CDR3 has 14 residues. V shed 4 bases and J shed 3 bases, with 13 bases lying between them. Germline CDR1 and CDR2: MDHEN and SYDVKM. CDR3 nucleotides: TGTGCCAGCAGTTCCCCTCAGCAATACTACGAGCAGTACTTC. As protein: CASSSPQQYYEQYF.

The chain's CDR3 is CASSYRETTGELFF. The CDR3 DNA follows: TGTGCCAGCAGTTACAGGGAAACCACCGGGGAGCTGTTTTTT. The rearrangement joins TRBV6-2 or TRBV6-3 to TRBJ2-2; D unresolved. This CDR3 is built from 14 residues. Germline V gives CDR1 MNHEY, CDR2 SVGEGT. The V end lost 2 bases, the J end lost 4 bases, and 8 bases lay between the germline ends.

This clonotype was recorded a few times. This sequence joins TRBV11-2 and TRBJ2-7; weak D call: TRBD1 (8 bases). The length of the CDR3 is 15 residues. Between the trimmed V and J ends, which lost 4 bases and 6 bases, there was a span of 19 bases. CDR1 and CDR2 (germline): SGHAT, FQNNGV. In DNA form, the CDR3 reads TGTGCCAGCAGCTCGAGGACAGGGACGGGGGGCGAGCAGTACTTC. It translates to CASSSRTGTGGEQYF.

This clonotype was detected ten times or more. The chain has TRBV5-4 and TRBJ2-4; perhaps D is TRBD1 or TRBD2 (6 bases each). V lost 2 bases and J 8 bases, leaving 8 bases between the germline ends. Germline V gene data show CDR1 as SGHNT and CDR2 as YYREEE (reference sequence). The CDR3 has 12 amino acids. The CDR3 region has the DNA TGTGCCAGCAGCTTTAGGGGGGACATTCAGTACTTC. This sequence encodes CASSFRGDIQYF.

This clonotype occurred many times. This chain links TRBV7-9 with TRBJ1-1; D is unresolved. This CDR3 has 12 residues. Between the trimmed V and J ends, which lost 7 bases and 2 bases, there was a span of 8 bases. Germline CDR1 reads SEHNR; CDR2 reads FQNEAQ (reference sequence). As DNA, the CDR3 is TGTGCCAGCACCTATTCCAACACTGAAGCTTTCTTT. This sequence encodes CASTYSNTEAFF.